Below are 2 T cell receptor beta chains sequenced from a single sample in a study of OX40 agonist ivuxolimab in advanced cancers. Clones were read by immunoSEQ multiplex PCR, and TCRdb kept only the in-frame ones, dropping some. The profile shows about 69,000 clones, around nine tenths of them singletons. Source: CD4+ or CD8+ T cells sorted from blood, taken in a trial of the OX40 agonist ivuxolimab. Receptors were obtained from an adult with an advanced solid tumor such as melanoma, head and neck, liver or kidney cancer.

CDR3 in DNA: TGTGCCAGCAGCTTAGTACACAGGGGGCATGAAAAGACCCAGTACTTC. Amino acids: CASSLVHRGHEKTQYF. This sequence joins TRBV7-6 and TRBJ2-5; 9 bases align to TRBD1. This CDR3 is 16 amino acids long. After removal of 1 base from V and 6 bases from J, the junction contained 9 bases not matched to a gene. Per germline, CDR1 SGHVS and CDR2 FNYEAQ.

This clone occurred once. The chain has TRBV6-6 and TRBJ2-5; 12 bases map to TRBD2. CDR1 is MNHNY and CDR2 is SVGAGI in the germline V gene (reference sequence). This CDR3 region has 15 residues. V shed 6 bases and J 0 bases; nucleotides not matched to a gene: 2. The CDR3 nucleotides are TGTGCCAGCAGCCGACTAGCGGGGGACCAAGAGACCCAGTACTTC. This sequence encodes CASSRLAGDQETQYF.